Here is one T cell receptor (beta chain) with its context. The antigen is undetermined. The data stem from a study of post-analysis software for immune sequencing data. Study in general: Courses of disease covered relapsing-remitting, secondary progressive and progressive-relapsing multiple sclerosis.

TCR beta libraries were prepared from cDNA with unique molecular identifiers. When about 1 to 11 million T cells were used, they gave some 540,000 cDNA molecules. TCRdb re-analysed the PCR reads in MiXCR, keeping a single row per CDR3 protein. The sample consists of about 540,000 distinct CDR3 sequences, around 36% of them appearing once. CDR1 SGHRS and CDR2 YFSETQ come from the germline V gene. This CDR3 comprises 15 residues. V shed 1 base and J 3 bases; nucleotides not matched to a gene: 3. Study-level points and caveats: Among multiple sclerosis patients, normalized Chao1 diversity was significantly below that of controls. Pronounced co-clustering by F measure was evident among identically batched samples. Patients carried four or five TRBV segments more frequently than controls did, and TRBV5-6, TRBV5-1 and TRBV20-1 were among them.

Sequenced sample: blood. The source is a girl aged 2 to 17 with multiple sclerosis. The V and J genes are TRBV5-1 and TRBJ2-3; 9 nucleotides match TRBD2. In DNA, the CDR3 is TGCGCCAGCAGCTTGCCTAGCGGGGTGACAGATACGCAGTATTTT. This codes for CASSLPSGVTDTQYF.